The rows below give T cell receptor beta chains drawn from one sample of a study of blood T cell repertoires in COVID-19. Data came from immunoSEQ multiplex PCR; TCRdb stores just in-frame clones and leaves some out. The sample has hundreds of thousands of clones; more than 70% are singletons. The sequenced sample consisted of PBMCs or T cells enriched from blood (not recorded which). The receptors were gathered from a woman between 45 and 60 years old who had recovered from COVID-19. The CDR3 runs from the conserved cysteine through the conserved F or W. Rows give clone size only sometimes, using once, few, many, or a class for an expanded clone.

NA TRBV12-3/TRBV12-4 CASGLAGLSEQFF
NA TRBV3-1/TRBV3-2 CASSQEHLQPQHF
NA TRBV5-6 CASSLAGALPYEQYF
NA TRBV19 CASSMGRTSGGTDTQYF
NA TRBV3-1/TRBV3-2 CASSQDFILGQMNTEAFF
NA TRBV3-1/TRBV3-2 CASKAGGPSGQETQYF
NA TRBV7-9 CASSLGQGDTDTQYF
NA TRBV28 CASLLAGRYNEQFF
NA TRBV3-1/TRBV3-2 CASSQSDRGYEQYF
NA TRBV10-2 CASSEQRDTIYF
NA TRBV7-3 CASSLFSGEGPLHF
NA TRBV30 CAWSEGGGLFF
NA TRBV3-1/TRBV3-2 CASSQAGGIGTDTQYF
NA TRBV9 CASSQSLGTGGRGTQYF
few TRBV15 CATSRDSSGSAEQFF
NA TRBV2 CASSDRLASQETQYF
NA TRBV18 CASSPDAGMRNTEAFF
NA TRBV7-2 CASSLGHGTATFNYGYTF
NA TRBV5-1 CASRHTPLFANTGELFF
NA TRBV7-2 CASSRDSYTEAFF
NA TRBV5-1 CASSSRTRMMNTEAFF
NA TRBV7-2 CASSLGTINGYTF